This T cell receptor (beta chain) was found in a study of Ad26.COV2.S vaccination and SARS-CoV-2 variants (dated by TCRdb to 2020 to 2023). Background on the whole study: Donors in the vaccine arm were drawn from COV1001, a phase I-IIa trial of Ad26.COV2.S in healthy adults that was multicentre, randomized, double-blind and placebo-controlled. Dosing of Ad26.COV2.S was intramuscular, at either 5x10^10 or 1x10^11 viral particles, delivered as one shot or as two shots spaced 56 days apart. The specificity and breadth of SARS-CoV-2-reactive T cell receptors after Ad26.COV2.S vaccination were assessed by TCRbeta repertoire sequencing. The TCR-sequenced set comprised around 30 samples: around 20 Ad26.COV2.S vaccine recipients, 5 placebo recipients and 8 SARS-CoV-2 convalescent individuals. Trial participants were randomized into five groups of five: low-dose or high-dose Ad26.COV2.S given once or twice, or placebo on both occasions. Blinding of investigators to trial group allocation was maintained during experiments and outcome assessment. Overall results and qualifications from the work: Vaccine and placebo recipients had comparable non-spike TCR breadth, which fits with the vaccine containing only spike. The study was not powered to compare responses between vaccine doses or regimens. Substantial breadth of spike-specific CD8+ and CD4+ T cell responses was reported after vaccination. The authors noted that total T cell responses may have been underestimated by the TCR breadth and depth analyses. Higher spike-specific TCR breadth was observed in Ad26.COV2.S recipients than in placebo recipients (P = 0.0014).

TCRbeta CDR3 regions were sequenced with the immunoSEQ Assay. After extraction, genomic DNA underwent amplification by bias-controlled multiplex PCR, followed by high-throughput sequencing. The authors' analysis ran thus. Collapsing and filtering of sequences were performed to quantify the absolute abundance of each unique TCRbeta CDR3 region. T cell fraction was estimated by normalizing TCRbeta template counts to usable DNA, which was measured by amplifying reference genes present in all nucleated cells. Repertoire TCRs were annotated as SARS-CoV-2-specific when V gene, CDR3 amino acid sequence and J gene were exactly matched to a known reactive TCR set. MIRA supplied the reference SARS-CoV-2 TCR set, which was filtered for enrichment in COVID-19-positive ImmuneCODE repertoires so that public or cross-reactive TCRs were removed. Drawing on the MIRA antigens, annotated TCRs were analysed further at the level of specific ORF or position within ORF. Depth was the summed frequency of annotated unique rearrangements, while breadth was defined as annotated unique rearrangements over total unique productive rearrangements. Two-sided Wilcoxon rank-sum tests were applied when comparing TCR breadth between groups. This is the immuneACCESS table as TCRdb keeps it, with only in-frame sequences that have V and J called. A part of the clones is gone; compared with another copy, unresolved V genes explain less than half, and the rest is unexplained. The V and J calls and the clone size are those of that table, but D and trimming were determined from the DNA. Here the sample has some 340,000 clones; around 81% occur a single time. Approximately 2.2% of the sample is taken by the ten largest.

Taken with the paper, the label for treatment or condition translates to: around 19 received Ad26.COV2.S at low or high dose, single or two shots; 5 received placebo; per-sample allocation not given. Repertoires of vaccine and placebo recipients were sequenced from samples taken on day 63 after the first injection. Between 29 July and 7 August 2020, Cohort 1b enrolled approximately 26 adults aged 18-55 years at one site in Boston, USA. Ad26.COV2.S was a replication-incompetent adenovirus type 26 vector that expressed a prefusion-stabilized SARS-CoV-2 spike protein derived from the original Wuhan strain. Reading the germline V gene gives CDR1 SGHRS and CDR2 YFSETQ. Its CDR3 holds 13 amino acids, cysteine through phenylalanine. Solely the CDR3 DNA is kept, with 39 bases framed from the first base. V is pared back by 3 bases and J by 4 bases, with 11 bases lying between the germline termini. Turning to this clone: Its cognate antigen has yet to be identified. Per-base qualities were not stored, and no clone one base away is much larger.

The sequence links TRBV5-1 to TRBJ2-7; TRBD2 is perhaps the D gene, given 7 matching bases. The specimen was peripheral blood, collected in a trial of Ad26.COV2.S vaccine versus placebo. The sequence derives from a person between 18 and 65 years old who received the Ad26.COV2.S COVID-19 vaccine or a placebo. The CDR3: CASSSRGGYEQYF. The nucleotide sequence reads TGCGCCAGCAGCTCTAGGGGGGGATACGAGCAGTACTTC.